Following are 7 T cell receptor beta chains from one sample sequenced in a study of blood T cell repertoires in COVID-19. Produced via immunoSEQ multiplex PCR; TCRdb's table is partial and in-frame only. The table has roughly 38,000 clones, about 81% seen once. Input material: peripheral blood. The receptors here all came from a man aged 35 to 55 with active or convalescent COVID-19.

This clone was seen a single time. This chain uses TRBV9 with TRBJ1-5; D perhaps matches TRBD1 (5 bases). The V end was cut by 3 bases, the J end by 2 bases, with 12 bases between. CDR1 is SGDLS and CDR2 is YYNGEE in the germline V gene. The CDR3 runs 15 residues. The CDR3 DNA reads TGTGCCAGCAGCGCCGGGGGGACGGGCAATCAGCCCCAGCATTTT. Amino acid sequence: CASSAGGTGNQPQHF.

The chain combines TRBV6-5 with TRBJ1-1; D gene unclear. The CDR3 sequence is 16 residues long. Germline V gene sequence: CDR1 MNHEY, CDR2 SVGAGI. Between the trimmed V and J ends, which lost 3 bases and 0 bases, there was a span of 14 bases. Written as DNA, the CDR3 is TGTGCCAGCAGTTATTTCCCCAGAGGTATGAACACTGAAGCTTTCTTT. It is translated as CASSYFPRGMNTEAFF.

The chain recombines TRBV25-1 with TRBJ1-4; TRBD1 might be the D (5 bases). The V end lost 1 base, the J end lost 2 bases, and 8 bases lay between the germline ends. The CDR3 sequence is 15 residues long. Germline V lookup: CDR1 MGHDK, CDR2 SYGVNS. CDR3 residues: CASSELGRTNEKLFF. CDR3 DNA sequence: TGTGCCAGCAGTGAATTGGGGCGGACTAATGAAAAACTGTTTTTT.

The chain combines TRBV2 with TRBJ2-1; 9 bases agree with TRBD1. Germline lookup yields CDR1 SNHLY and CDR2 FYNNEI. The CDR3 runs 13 residues. V lost 7 bases and J lost 9; bases outside the gene matches: 7. DNA for the CDR3: TGTGCCAGCATTCTAACAGGGGGCATTGAGCAGTTCTTC. Translation gives CASILTGGIEQFF.

The V call is TRBV9, the J call TRBJ2-1, with D hard to call. Germline CDR1 is SGDLS and CDR2 is YYNGEE. This CDR3 is 11 amino acids long. V dropped 5 bases and J dropped 7 bases, with 7 bases sitting between them. CDR3 DNA sequence: TGTGCCAGCAGTGCGAGGAATGAGCAGTTCTTC. This gives the protein CASSARNEQFF.

The chain is built from TRBV4-1 and TRBJ2-7, with 7 bases fitting TRBD1. The CDR3 totals 14 residues. Germline V lookup: CDR1 MGHRA, CDR2 YSYEKL. V was pared by 5 bases and J by 3 bases, with 7 bases of the junction left unmatched. The CDR3 DNA follows: TGCGCCAGCAGCGCCCGGACAGGCGACTACGAGCAGTACTTC. As protein: CASSARTGDYEQYF.

The V and J genes are TRBV7-6 and TRBJ2-1; the match to TRBD2 covers 10 bases. Germline values: CDR1 SGHVS, CDR2 FNYEAQ. After removal of 1 base from V and 0 bases from J, the junction contained 12 bases not matched to a gene. The CDR3 is 20 residues long. For the CDR3, the DNA is TGTGCCAGCAGCTTAGAACAAAGGGGACTAGCGTCGAGCTCCTACAATGAGCAGTTCTTC. Translation: CASSLEQRGLASSSYNEQFF.